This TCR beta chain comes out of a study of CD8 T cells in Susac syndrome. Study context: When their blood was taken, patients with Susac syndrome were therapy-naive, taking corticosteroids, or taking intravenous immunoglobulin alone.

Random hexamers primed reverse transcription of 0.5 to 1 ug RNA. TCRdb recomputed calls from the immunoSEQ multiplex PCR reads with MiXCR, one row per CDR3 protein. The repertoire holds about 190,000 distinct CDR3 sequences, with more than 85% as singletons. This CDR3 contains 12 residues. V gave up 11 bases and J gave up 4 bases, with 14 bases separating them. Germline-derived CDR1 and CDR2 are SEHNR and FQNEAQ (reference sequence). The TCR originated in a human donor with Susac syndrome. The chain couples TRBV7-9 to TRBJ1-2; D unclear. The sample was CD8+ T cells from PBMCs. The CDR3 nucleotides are TGTGCCTCCAGTGCGTCAGCCTATGGCTACACCTTC. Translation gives CASSASAYGYTF.